The text below deals with one TCR beta chain. It has no known antigen specificity. No quality values exist for individual bases; no much larger clone is one base distant. The CDR3 goes from the cysteine to the phenylalanine over 15 residues. The CDR3 DNA has 45 bases and is translated from base 1. Cut back by 1 base and 0 bases, the V and J ends lie 8 bases apart. Via the germline V gene, CDR1 is SGDLS and CDR2 YYNGEE. The immunoSEQ hsTCRB v3.0 assay was used at survey level resolution to sequence the TRB variable region. A depth of about 40,000-55,000 T-cell genomes per sample was targeted for TRB sequencing. An Illumina MiSeq with a v3 150-cycle kit was used to sequence the pooled TRB libraries. Turning to the authors' computational methods: Analysis of repertoires was carried out in R inside a reproducible Nextflow workflow spanning QC, data transformation and analysis. Custom analyses were implemented in LymphoSeq2, an R package for AIRR-Seq data exploration. Several samples that produced fewer than 5000 total TRB sequences were removed, so approximately 170 HIV repertoires were analyzed. Among the approximately 190 HIV repertoires that were kept, around 60 were collected before ART initiation and under 150 were collected after ART initiation. Repertoires were downsampled to 5000 TRB nucleotide sequences, with summary statistics averaged over 100 downsampling iterations. The analysis kept only TRB sequences whose CDR3 regions were at least seven amino acids long. Diversity was measured with a Shannon entropy-derived clonality score and the Gini coefficient. In the repertoire networks, any two of the top 5000 CDR3 amino acid sequences were linked whenever the two sequences differed by an edit distance of one. For TRB CDR3 amino acid sequences, antigen specificity groups and MHC restriction were predicted with GLIPH2. To flag known CMV, EBV, HIV or tissue antigen associations, CDR3 amino acid sequences were matched against VDJdb and McPAS-TCR. Pre-ART, post-ART and control groups were compared with Wilcoxon signed-rank tests and Holm-Bonferroni correction. In TCRdb, the immuneACCESS table is reduced to in-frame sequences with V and J assigned. These tables do not hold every clone; where another copy was compared, an unresolved V gene accounts for under half, and the others remain unexplained. V and J calls and clone size are given by that table; D and trimming were obtained from the DNA. Counted in this sample were about 13,000 clones; around 77% of them appeared once. In total, the top ten clones hold approximately 15% of the sample.

This sample was included in a study of long-term antiretroviral therapy in people with HIV (dated by TCRdb to the early 2020s). Describing the broader study: The earliest samples were collected about a decade before the 2015 WHO recommendation for immediate ART, when ART was typically delayed until CD4 counts fell. Among the roughly 30 participants with HIV, approximately 10 were female. A retrospective serial study tested whether ART initiation and durable HIV suppression were associated with changes in peripheral blood TRB repertoire composition and diversity. No cross-contamination during QIAcube processing turned up in test extractions that ran a monoclonal T-cell line alongside around 32 polyclonal samples. A total of fewer than 250 cryopreserved PBMC samples came from a few dozen adults with confirmed HIV infection and were collected serially over a mean of about six years (range 1-12).

On the study overall, not on this receptor specifically: Owing to limited PBMC availability, only the TCR beta chain was sequenced, without alpha chain pairing. CDR3 length ranges in HIV repertoires were narrower than in controls, and network structure suggested an antigen-experienced repertoire with only a slight naive shift after ART. Starting ART was linked to a significant rise in TRB diversity, yet even with long-term ART the diversity remained significantly lower than in transplant donor controls. The samples span the years 2004 to 2017, and the ART regimens used at that time may not be as effective as current regimens. Expanded TRB clones identified before ART initiation dominated the repertoire across all time points, though the dominance fluctuated and decreased in many PLHIV after ART. Inferences about post-ART repertoire changes were limited because no data were available on ART adherence, viral resistance or therapy changes. Because pre-ART samples had limited cell numbers, profiling was done on unsorted PBMC rather than on sorted CD4+ and CD8+ T cells.

Participants were included only if at least one PBMC sample before ART initiation and at least two post-ART samples were available. All participants with HIV were treated in the United States of America. Before DNA extraction, cryopreserved samples containing roughly 0.85-11 million PBMC were thawed and washed. At the time of the earliest PBMC sample, participants with HIV were aged between about 20 and 60 years. Per participant, PBMC samples came from 1-4 timepoints prior to ART initiation and 2-8 timepoints following ART initiation, for a median of 7 samples. Serial HIV viral load, CD4+ T-cell count, ART history and demographic data were obtained for every participant. Genomic DNA was extracted from unsorted PBMC with a Qiagen kit on a QIAcube, processed in batches of 12 samples.

The chain is made from TRBV9 and TRBJ2-1; there is no confident call for the D gene. The source is a woman between 18 and 29 years old with HIV. The material sequenced was unsorted PBMCs, taken 1.3 years after starting antiretroviral therapy. The CDR3 has the sequence CASSVTESSYNEQFF. Read as DNA, the sequence is TGTGCCAGCAGCGTAACGGAGAGCTCCTACAATGAGCAGTTCTTC.